These T cell receptor beta chains were read from a single sample in a study of blood T cell repertoires in COVID-19. Assay: immunoSEQ multiplex PCR; the TCRdb copy retains only in-frame clones and omits some. The data hold over 25,000 clones, with over 75% observed a single time. Sequenced material: peripheral blood. These receptors originate from a human donor in a cohort sampled during active COVID-19. The CDR3 runs from the conserved cysteine through the conserved F or W. D genes are given only for firm matches. Clone size appears in some rows only: once, few, many, or a class for an expanded clone.

clone_size | j_call | v_call | d_call | cdr3_nt | cdr3_aa
. | TRBJ2-3 | TRBV3-1/TRBV3-2 | TRBD2 | TGTGCCAGCAGCTCTATAGCGGGGGGGCCAGATACGCAGTATTTT | CASSSIAGGPDTQYF
. | TRBJ1-6 | TRBV6-5 | TRBD1 | TGTGCCAGCAGTTCTCGGACAGGGGGAAACTCACCCCTCCACTTT | CASSSRTGGNSPLHF
. | TRBJ2-3 | TRBV10-3 | TRBD2 | TGTGCCATCAGTACCAGCGGGGGGATAGATACGCAGTATTTT | CAISTSGGIDTQYF
once | TRBJ2-7 | TRBV5-1 | TRBD2 | TGCGCCAGCACCCTGGCGGGGGACTCCAGCTCCTACGAGCAGTACTTC | CASTLAGDSSSYEQYF
. | TRBJ2-1 | TRBV5-1 | TRBD1 | TGCGCCAGCACGCCGGACAGGGGGTCCTACAATGAGCAGTTCTTC | CASTPDRGSYNEQFF
. | TRBJ1-5 | TRBV30 | . | TGTGCCTGGACGGGGGGGTTCGGTCAGCCCCAGCATTTT | CAWTGGFGQPQHF
few | TRBJ1-5 | TRBV3-1/TRBV3-2 | . | TGTGCCAGCAGCCAAGACCAGGGTTTGCATCAGCCCCAGCATTTT | CASSQDQGLHQPQHF
. | TRBJ2-3 | TRBV5-1 | . | TGCGCCAGCAGCGACCGGGAACACCGAGATACGCAGTATTTT | CASSDREHRDTQYF
. | TRBJ1-6 | TRBV14 | TRBD1 | TGTGCCAGCAGCTCCGGACAGGGTTCACCCCTCCACTTT | CASSSGQGSPLHF
. | TRBJ1-1 | TRBV7-3 | . | TGTGCCAGCAGCTTAGGGTTGGGGCACACTGAAGCTTTCTTT | CASSLGLGHTEAFF
. | TRBJ1-3 | TRBV6-5 | . | TGTGCCAGCAGCAGAGGGGGAACTGGAAACACCATATATTTT | CASSRGGTGNTIYF
. | TRBJ2-3 | TRBV9 | TRBD2 | TGTGCCAGCAGTGGAGCCGGGGGGGCCTGGAGCACAGATACGCAGTATTTT | CASSGAGGAWSTDTQYF
. | TRBJ1-6 | TRBV4-3 | TRBD1 | TGCGCCAGCAGCCCGCTGACAGGGGTAGGGTCACCCCTCCACTTT | CASSPLTGVGSPLHF
. | TRBJ2-5 | TRBV2 | . | TGTGCCAGCCAGGGCGAAATTGCCCCCGTGGAGACCCAGTACTTC | CASQGEIAPVETQYF
. | TRBJ2-7 | TRBV18 | . | TGTGCCAGCTCACCACCAGGCAGGGCATACGAGCAGTACTTC | CASSPPGRAYEQYF
. | TRBJ2-3 | TRBV5-1 | . | TGCGCCAGCAGCCCCAGAGGTCCGGGGATAGATACGCAGTATTTT | CASSPRGPGIDTQYF
. | TRBJ1-5 | TRBV19 | . | TGTGCCAGTAGACCCGGGGGGGGCAATCAGCCCCAGCATTTT | CASRPGGGNQPQHF
. | TRBJ1-1 | TRBV7-2 | . | TGTGCCAGCAAAAGATCACAGAGTGACACTGAAGCTTTCTTT | CASKRSQSDTEAFF
. | TRBJ2-2 | TRBV13 | TRBD1 | TGTGCCAGCAGCTTTGGGACAGGGTTTCCTGGGGAGCTGTTTTTT | CASSFGTGFPGELFF
. | TRBJ2-7 | TRBV7-3 | TRBD1 | TGTGCCAGCAGCTTAGAGGGGACAGGGTTTCGAGAGCAGTACTTC | CASSLEGTGFREQYF
once | TRBJ2-2 | TRBV23-1 | . | TGCGCCAGCAGTCAATACTTCGGGGAGCTGTTTTTT | CASSQYFGELFF
. | TRBJ1-1 | TRBV5-8 | . | TGTGCCAGCAGCGCCAGGGTAATGAACACTGAAGCTTTCTTT | CASSARVMNTEAFF
. | TRBJ2-3 | TRBV4-1 | . | TGCGCCAGCAGCCAAGGAATACAGGGCGGAGGCACAGATACGCAGTATTTT | CASSQGIQGGGTDTQYF
. | TRBJ1-1 | TRBV10-3 | TRBD1 | TGTGCCATCAGACAAATACAGGGGGCGGTCGCCACTGAAGCTTTCTTT | CAIRQIQGAVATEAFF
. | TRBJ1-2 | TRBV19 | . | TGTGCCAGTAATATGCCCGGGAGGAACTATGGCTACACCTTC | CASNMPGRNYGYTF
. | TRBJ1-2 | TRBV5-1 | . | TGCGCCAGCAGCTTGGACCCGGGAGTCTTGGGGGGCTACACCTTC | CASSLDPGVLGGYTF
. | TRBJ1-2 | TRBV27 | TRBD1 | TGTGCCAGCACCCCCTCCGGGAGGGGGCATAACTATGGCTACACCTTC | CASTPSGRGHNYGYTF
. | TRBJ2-1 | TRBV4-3 | TRBD2 | TGCGCCAGCAGCCAAGATCGAATGGGACTAGCGGCCAATGAGCAGTTCTTC | CASSQDRMGLAANEQFF
. | TRBJ2-7 | TRBV18 | . | TGTGCCAGCTCACCACATCCAGATACCTACGAGCAGTACTTC | CASSPHPDTYEQYF
. | TRBJ1-1 | TRBV27 | . | TGTGCCAGCAGTTTACTCCGACAGGAGATGAACACTGAAGCTTTCTTT | CASSLLRQEMNTEAFF
. | TRBJ2-3 | TRBV9 | TRBD1 | TGTGCCAGCAGCTATGGGACAGGGGATGCGGGGTGGAGGGATACGCAGTATTTT | CASSYGTGDAGWRDTQYF
. | TRBJ1-2 | TRBV4-2 | TRBD1 | TGTGCCAGCAGCCAAGTATATAATGGCAGGGGGCATGGCTACACCTTC | CASSQVYNGRGHGYTF
. | TRBJ1-1 | TRBV5-4 | . | TGTGCCAGCAGCCCGGGAGGCAGGGGGAACACTGAAGCTTTCTTT | CASSPGGRGNTEAFF
. | TRBJ2-3 | TRBV9 | TRBD1 | TGTGCCAGCAGCCGCGGACAGGGTGGCCCAGATACGCAGTATTTT | CASSRGQGGPDTQYF
. | TRBJ1-2 | TRBV7-6 | . | TGTGCCAGCAGCTTAGGAAGAGGGTCTAGCTATGGCTACACCTTC | CASSLGRGSSYGYTF
. | TRBJ2-7 | TRBV5-1 | TRBD1 | TGCGCCAGCAGCTTGGCGCCGGGGACAGGAGTCTACGAGCAGTACTTC | CASSLAPGTGVYEQYF
. | TRBJ1-5 | TRBV20-1 | . | TGCAGTGCTAGTGCCAGGGGTTTGAATCAGCCCCAGCATTTT | CSASARGLNQPQHF
. | TRBJ2-7 | TRBV6-5 | . | TGTGCCAGTAAATTGGACAGCTACGAGCAGTACTTC | CASKLDSYEQYF
. | TRBJ2-1 | TRBV11-3 | . | TGTGCCAGCAGCTTGAGGTATGAGCAGTTCTTC | CASSLRYEQFF
. | TRBJ2-7 | TRBV12-3/TRBV12-4 | . | TGTGCCAGCAGCCACAGTTTAACCTACGAGCAGTACTTC | CASSHSLTYEQYF
. | TRBJ1-4 | TRBV7-9 | TRBD1 | TGTGCCAGCAGCTCCCTTTCAGGGGGCGCAGATGAAAAACTGTTTTTT | CASSSLSGGADEKLFF
. | TRBJ2-7 | TRBV24-1 | . | TGTGCCACCAGTGCTCGGGGATACGAGCAGTACTTC | CATSARGYEQYF
. | TRBJ2-1 | TRBV7-6 | TRBD2 | TGTGCCAGCAGCTTAGGACTGACAGCGGGGACCCGATACAATGAGCAGTTCTTC | CASSLGLTAGTRYNEQFF
. | TRBJ1-2 | TRBV9 | . | TGTGCCAGCACTCCCCGGGGGGACGCCTCCTATGGCTACACCTTC | CASTPRGDASYGYTF
. | TRBJ2-1 | TRBV6-2/TRBV6-3 | . | TGTGCCAGCAGCCGACCCGGGACAGCCATATCGGGGCCCTGGGCGGGGGGATACAATGAGCAGTTCTTC | CASSRPGTAISGPWAGGYNEQFF
. | TRBJ2-2 | TRBV7-2 | TRBD1 | TGTGCCAGCAGCTTAATGGGACAGGGCCCCACCGGGGAGCTGTTTTTT | CASSLMGQGPTGELFF
once | TRBJ2-2 | TRBV6-1 | . | TGTGCCAGCAGTGATCGGGGTCGGTTGTCCGGGGAGCTGTTTTTT | CASSDRGRLSGELFF
. | TRBJ2-3 | TRBV7-8 | . | TGTGCCAGCAGCTTCCGACAGGGGAGGGGGACAGATACGCAGTATTTT | CASSFRQGRGTDTQYF
. | TRBJ1-4 | TRBV20-1 | . | TGCAGTGCTAGTTTCCCCGGAGTCTTGGAAAAACTGTTTTTT | CSASFPGVLEKLFF